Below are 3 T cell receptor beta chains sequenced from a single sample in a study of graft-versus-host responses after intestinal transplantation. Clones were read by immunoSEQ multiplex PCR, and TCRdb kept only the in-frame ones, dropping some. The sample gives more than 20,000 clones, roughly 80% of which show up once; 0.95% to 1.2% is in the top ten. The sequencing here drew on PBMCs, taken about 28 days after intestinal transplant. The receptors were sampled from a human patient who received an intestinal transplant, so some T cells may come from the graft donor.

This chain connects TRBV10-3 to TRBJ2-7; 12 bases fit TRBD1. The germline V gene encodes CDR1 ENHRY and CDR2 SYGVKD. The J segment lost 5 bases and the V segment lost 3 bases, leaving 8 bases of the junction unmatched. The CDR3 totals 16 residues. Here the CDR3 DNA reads TGTGCCATCAGTGAACCCGGGACAGGGGGCTCGAACGAGCAGTACTTC. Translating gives CAISEPGTGGSNEQYF.

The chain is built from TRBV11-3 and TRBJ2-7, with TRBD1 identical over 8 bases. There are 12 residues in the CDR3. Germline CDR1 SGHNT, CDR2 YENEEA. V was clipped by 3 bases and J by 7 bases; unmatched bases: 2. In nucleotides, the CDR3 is TGTGCCAGCAGCTTCGGACAGGGTGAGCAGTACTTC. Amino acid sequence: CASSFGQGEQYF.

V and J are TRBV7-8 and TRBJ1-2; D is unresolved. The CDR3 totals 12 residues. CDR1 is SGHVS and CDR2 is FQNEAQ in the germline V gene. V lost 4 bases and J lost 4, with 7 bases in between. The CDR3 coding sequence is TGTGCCAGCAGCTACGGCCTCTATGGCTACACCTTC. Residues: CASSYGLYGYTF.